Below, 20 T cell receptor beta chains from the same sample are listed, as sequenced in a study of cytomegalovirus exposure and HLA in healthy donors. The PCR contained 60 Vbeta and 13 Jbeta primers. Clones were sequenced by immunoSEQ multiplex PCR, and TCRdb holds only the in-frame ones, with some missing. The repertoire holds over 100,000 clones, about 80% seen once, with 7.7% in the top ten. Sequencing was done on a sample of PBMCs. These receptor sequences come from a woman aged 50 to 65 in good health and CMV-seropositive.

The chain has TRBV6-6 and TRBJ1-2, with D maybe TRBD1 (5 bases). Per germline, CDR1 MNHNY and CDR2 SVGAGI (reference sequence). This CDR3 region has 12 residues. The V gene lost 6 bases and the J gene lost 8 bases, with 13 bases spanning the gap. CDR3 bases: TGTGCCAGCAGGTATACGGGGGACGGCTACACCTTC. It codes for CASRYTGDGYTF.

This clone has more than one count but fewer than ten. CDR3 protein: CASSVVARGGGKLFF. The CDR3 DNA reads TGTGCCAGCAGCGTAGTCGCCAGGGGTGGGGGAAAACTGTTTTTT. This chain links TRBV9 with TRBJ1-4, with a weak D call TRBD1 (6 bases). Trimming took off 0 bases at V and 10 bases at J, with 16 bases between the two ends. This CDR3 contains 15 residues. Germline CDR1 is SGDLS and CDR2 is YYNGEE.

CDR3 loop: CASSSSGTANSPLHF. As DNA, the CDR3 is TGTGCCAGTAGTTCCTCCGGGACAGCTAATTCACCCCTCCACTTT. This chain uses TRBV19 with TRBJ1-6; 7 bases match TRBD1. V gave up 5 bases and J gave up 6 bases; unmatched junction bases: 7. There are 15 residues in the CDR3. The germline gives CDR1 LNHDA, CDR2 SQIVND (reference sequence).

The CDR3 DNA reads as TGTGCCAGCAGCGTAGGGACTACTTGGGGCAATGAGCAGTTCTTC. Amino acids: CASSVGTTWGNEQFF. The chain carries TRBV9 and TRBJ2-1; D might be TRBD2 (6 bases). Between the trimmed V and J ends, which lost 0 bases and 6 bases, there was a span of 13 bases. The CDR3 contains 15 residues. Germline V lookup: CDR1 SGDLS, CDR2 YYNGEE.

V usage is TRBV9 and J usage is TRBJ2-1; 16 bases agree with TRBD2. V was pared by 3 bases and J by 8 bases, with 5 bases of the junction left unmatched. The germline gives CDR1 SGDLS, CDR2 YYNGEE. The CDR3 is 16 amino acids. CDR3: CASSDPGLAGGDEQFF. CDR3 nucleotides: TGTGCCAGCAGCGACCCGGGACTAGCGGGGGGGGATGAGCAGTTCTTC.

The chain recombines TRBV7-8 with TRBJ2-3; TRBD1 matches at 7 bases. The CDR3 is 15 amino acids. The germline gives CDR1 SGHVS, CDR2 FQNEAQ. With V trimmed by 5 bases and J by 2 bases, 7 bases remained unmatched. The CDR3 sequence: CASSPIQGYTDTQYF. CDR3 DNA: TGTGCCAGCAGCCCGATACAGGGGTACACAGATACGCAGTATTTT. Variable domain in full (rest from reference TRBV7-8 and TRBJ2-3): GAGVSQSPRYKVAKRGQDVALRCDPISGHVSLFWYQQALGQGPEFLTYFQNEAQLDKSGLPSDRFFAERPEGSVSTLKIQRTQQEDSAVYLCASSPIQGYTDTQYFGPGTRLTVL.

J is TRBJ2-1 and V is TRBV29-1; 12 bases fit TRBD2. V lost 8 bases and J lost 8; bases outside the gene matches: 4. The CDR3 loop spans 12 amino acids. The germline V gene encodes CDR1 SQVTM and CDR2 ANQGSEA. CDR3 nucleotides: TGCAGCAAGACTAGCGGGGGCTATGAGCAGTTCTTC. It translates to CSKTSGGYEQFF.

This clone was recorded a few times. The J gene is TRBJ2-5, the V gene TRBV11-2; D could derive from TRBD1 or TRBD2 (5 bases each). The J call may be wrong; the DNA end is better matched by TRBJ2-7. Germline V lookup: CDR1 SGHAT, CDR2 FQNNGV. The CDR3 sequence is 13 residues long. This chain's CDR3 is CASSLTHGGEQYF. CDR3 nucleotides: TGTGCCAGCAGCTTAACCCATGGGGGCGAGCAGTACTTC.

This clone was found once. The chain links TRBV27 to TRBJ1-2, with a possible D match to TRBD1 (5 bases). Germline CDR1 is MNHEY and CDR2 is SMNVEV (reference sequence). Trimming removed 3 bases from V and 5 bases from J, with 13 bases in between. This CDR3 contains 14 residues. CDR3 DNA: TGTGCCAGCAGTTTGGGGAGGGGCGCATATGGCTACACCTTC. It yields the protein CASSLGRGAYGYTF.

This clone was found once. The chain links TRBV7-9 to TRBJ2-5, with 13 bases identical to TRBD2. This CDR3 is built from 15 residues. J was trimmed by 5 bases and V by 5 bases; bases with no gene match: 5. In germline, CDR1 is SEHNR, CDR2 FQNEAQ (reference sequence). The CDR3 loop reads CASSEQGLAGETQYF. The CDR3, as DNA: TGTGCCAGCAGCGAACAGGGACTAGCGGGGGAGACCCAGTACTTC. Supplemented by reference TRBV7-9 and TRBJ2-5, the full variable domain reads DTGVSQNPRHKITKRGQNVTFRCDPISEHNRLYWYRQTLGQGPEFLTYFQNEAQLEKSRLLSDRFSAERPKGSFSTLEIQRTEQGDSAMYLCASSEQGLAGETQYFGPGTRLLVL.

This chain joins TRBV5-5 and TRBJ1-5; 7 bases line up with TRBD1. Germline CDR1 is SGHKS and CDR2 is YYEKEE (reference sequence). The ends lost 2 bases at V and 3 bases at J; junction bases unmatched: 5. The CDR3 is 15 residues long. CDR3 residues: CASSFQRGLNQPQHF. DNA for the CDR3: TGTGCCAGCAGCTTCCAAAGGGGGCTCAATCAGCCCCAGCATTTT.

The chain joins TRBV2 to TRBJ1-3; D gene unclear. The CDR3 is made up of 13 amino acids. The germline V gene encodes CDR1 SNHLY and CDR2 FYNNEI. Trimming removed 3 bases from V and 8 bases from J, with 11 bases in between. The DNA for the CDR3 is TGTGCCAGCAGTGACCGGGGAGGGCACACCATATATTTT. Its protein product is CASSDRGGHTIYF.

The rearrangement joins TRBV28 to TRBJ2-2, with D perhaps TRBD2 (7 bases). V was trimmed by 6 bases and J by 1 base, leaving 18 bases between them. CDR3 length: 17 amino acids. Germline CDR1 is MDHEN and CDR2 is SYDVKM. CDR3 protein: CASSLKGGGWNTGELFF. The CDR3 DNA reads as TGTGCCAGCAGCCTGAAAGGGGGGGGCTGGAACACCGGGGAGCTGTTTTTT.

This clone has more than one count but fewer than ten. The chain joins TRBV5-1 to TRBJ2-6, with D possibly TRBD1 on 6 matching bases. The germline V gene has CDR1 SGHRS and CDR2 YFSETQ. Between the trimmed V and J ends, which lost 4 bases and 4 bases, there was a span of 9 bases. This CDR3 contains 14 residues. CDR3 coding DNA: TGCGCCAGCAGCCCAGGGGTCGGGGCCAACGTCCTGACTTTC. Encoded protein: CASSPGVGANVLTF. The full variable domain, its missing parts supplied by reference TRBV5-1 and TRBJ2-6, is KAGVTQTPRYLIKTRGQQVTLSCSPISGHRSVSWYQQTPGQGLQFLFEYFSETQRNKGNFPGRFSGRQFSNSRSEMNVSTLELGDSALYLCASSPGVGANVLTFGAGSRLTVL.

This clone was counted only a few times. The V call is TRBV10-3, the J call TRBJ1-6; D is unresolved. The CDR3 is 13 residues long. Germline lookup yields CDR1 ENHRY and CDR2 SYGVKD. Trimming removed 6 bases from V and 7 bases from J, with 10 bases in between. In DNA, the CDR3 is TGTGCCATCAGCCGACGCGGCAATTCACCCCTCCACTTT. Its translation: CAISRRGNSPLHF.

The chain carries TRBV5-4 and TRBJ1-1, with TRBD1 matching 7 bases. The CDR3 covers 15 residues. Per germline, CDR1 SGHNT and CDR2 YYREEE (reference sequence). The V and J ends lost 3 bases and 6 bases, in that order; junction bases with no gene match: 11. The CDR3 region is CASSSEQGQLAEAFF. The CDR3 coding sequence is TGTGCCAGCAGCTCGGAACAGGGGCAGTTGGCTGAAGCTTTCTTT. Full variable domain (missing parts from reference TRBV5-4 and TRBJ1-1): ETGVTQSPTHLIKTRGQQVTLRCSSQSGHNTVSWYQQALGQGPQFIFQYYREEENGRGNFPPRFSGLQFPNYSSELNVNALELDDSALYLCASSSEQGQLAEAFFGQGTRLTVV.

CDR3 residues: CASSFLGSLGYNEQFF. CDR3 DNA: TGTGCCAGCAGCTTTCTGGGCTCCCTGGGCTACAATGAGCAGTTCTTC. The gene calls are TRBV7-3 and TRBJ2-1, with unresolved D. Per germline, CDR1 SGHTA and CDR2 FQGTGA. V was trimmed by 3 bases and J by 3 bases, leaving 15 bases between them. The CDR3 is 16 residues long.

In this sample, this clone turned up once. V gene TRBV25-1 combines with J gene TRBJ2-3; 11 nucleotides align to TRBD2. CDR3 length equals 15 residues. CDR1 and CDR2 (germline): MGHDK, SYGVNS. V was pared by 2 bases and J by 4 bases, with 2 bases of the junction left unmatched. The CDR3 loop reads CASSEPLAGADTQYF. The CDR3 bases are TGTGCCAGCAGTGAACCACTAGCGGGGGCAGATACGCAGTATTTT.

The chain uses TRBV27 and TRBJ2-7; D not resolved. The germline V gene encodes CDR1 MNHEY and CDR2 SMNVEV (reference sequence). This CDR3 comprises 13 residues. Trimming shortened V by 4 bases and J by 6 bases, and 13 bases separated the two germline ends. The DNA of the CDR3 is TGTGCCAGCAGTTCCCCCCCCCTCGGCGAGCAGTACTTC. Amino acids: CASSSPPLGEQYF.

This clone was observed once. The rearrangement uses TRBV2 and TRBJ1-3; D may be TRBD1 (6 bases). The CDR3 loop spans 15 amino acids. Germline loops: CDR1 SNHLY, CDR2 FYNNEI. V lost 3 bases and J lost 4, with 13 bases in between. CDR3 sequence reads: CASSEGAPHGNTIYF. CDR3 DNA: TGTGCCAGCAGTGAGGGGGCGCCGCACGGAAACACCATATATTTT.